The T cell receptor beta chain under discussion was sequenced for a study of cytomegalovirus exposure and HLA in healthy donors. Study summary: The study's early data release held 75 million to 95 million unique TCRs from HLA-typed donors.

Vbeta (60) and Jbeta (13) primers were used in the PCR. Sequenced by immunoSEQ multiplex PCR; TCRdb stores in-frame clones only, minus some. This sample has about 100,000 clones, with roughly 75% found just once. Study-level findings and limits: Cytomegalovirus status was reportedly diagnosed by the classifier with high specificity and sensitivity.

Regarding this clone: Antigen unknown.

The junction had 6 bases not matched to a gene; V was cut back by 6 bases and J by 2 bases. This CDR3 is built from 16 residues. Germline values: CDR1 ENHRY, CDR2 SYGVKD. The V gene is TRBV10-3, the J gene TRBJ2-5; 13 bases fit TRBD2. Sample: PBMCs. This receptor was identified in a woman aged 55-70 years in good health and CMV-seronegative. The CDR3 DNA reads TGTGCCATCAGCGCTGCGGGACTAGCGGGACAAGAGACCCAGTACTTC. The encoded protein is CAISAAGLAGQETQYF.